This T cell receptor beta chain emerged from a study of T cell responses to AZD1222 COVID-19 vaccine. The protocol was immunoSEQ multiplex PCR, while the TCRdb copy is restricted to in-frame clones and leaves out a portion. The repertoire holds about 70,000 clones, nearly 90% seen once, with 1.3% in the top ten. CDR1 is MNHEY, CDR2 SVGAGI, per germline. V lost 7 bases to trimming and J lost 6 bases, with 15 bases between them. The CDR3 is made up of 13 amino acids. Second doses that came at about 4 or about 12 weeks were put together. Study observations and caveats: The donors showed a predominance of white British ancestry and of females, with possible underestimation of clonal diversity.

Points on this clone: What it recognizes is unknown.

Sequenced material: peripheral blood, taken 28 days after the second AZD1222 dose. The TCR was taken from an adult who received the AZD1222 COVID-19 vaccine. The chain employs TRBV6-5 and TRBJ1-2, with D tentatively TRBD1 (6 bases). The CDR3 sequence: CASKSTGVNGYTF. As DNA, the CDR3 is TGTGCCAGCAAGTCGACAGGTGTTAATGGCTACACCTTC.